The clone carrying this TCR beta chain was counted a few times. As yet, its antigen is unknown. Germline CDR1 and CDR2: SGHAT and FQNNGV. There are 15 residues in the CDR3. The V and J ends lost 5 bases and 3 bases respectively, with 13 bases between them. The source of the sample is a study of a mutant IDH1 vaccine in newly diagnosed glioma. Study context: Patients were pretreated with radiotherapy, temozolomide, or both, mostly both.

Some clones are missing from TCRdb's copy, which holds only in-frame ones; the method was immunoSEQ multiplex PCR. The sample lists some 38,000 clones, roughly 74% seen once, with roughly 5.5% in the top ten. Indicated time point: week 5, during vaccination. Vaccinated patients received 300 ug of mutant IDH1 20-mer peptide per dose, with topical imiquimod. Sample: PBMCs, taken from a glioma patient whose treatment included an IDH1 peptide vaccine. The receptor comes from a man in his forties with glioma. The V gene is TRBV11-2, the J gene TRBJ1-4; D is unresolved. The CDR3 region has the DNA TGTGCCAGCAGCCCCAGGACTGGGGCTAATGAAAAACTGTTTTTT. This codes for CASSPRTGANEKLFF.